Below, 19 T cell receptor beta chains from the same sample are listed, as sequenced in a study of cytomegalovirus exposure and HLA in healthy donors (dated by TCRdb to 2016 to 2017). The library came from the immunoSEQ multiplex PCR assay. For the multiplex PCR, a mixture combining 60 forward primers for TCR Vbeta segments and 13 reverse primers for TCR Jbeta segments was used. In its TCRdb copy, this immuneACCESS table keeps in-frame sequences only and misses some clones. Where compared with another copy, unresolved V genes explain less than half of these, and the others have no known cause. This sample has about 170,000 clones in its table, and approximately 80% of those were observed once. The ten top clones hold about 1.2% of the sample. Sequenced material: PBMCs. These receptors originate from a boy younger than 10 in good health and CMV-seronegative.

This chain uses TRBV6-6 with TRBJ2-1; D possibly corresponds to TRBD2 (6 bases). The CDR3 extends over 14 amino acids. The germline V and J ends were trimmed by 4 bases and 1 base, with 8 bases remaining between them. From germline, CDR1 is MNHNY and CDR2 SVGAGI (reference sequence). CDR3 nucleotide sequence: TGTGCCAGCAGTTCCGGGGGTTCCTACAATGAGCAGTTCTTC. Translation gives CASSSGGSYNEQFF.

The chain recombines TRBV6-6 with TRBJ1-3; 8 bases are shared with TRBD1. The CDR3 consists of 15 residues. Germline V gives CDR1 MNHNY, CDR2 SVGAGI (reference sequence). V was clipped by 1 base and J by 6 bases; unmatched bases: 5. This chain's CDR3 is CASSYWTGLENTIYF. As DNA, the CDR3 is TGTGCCAGCAGTTACTGGACAGGGCTGGAAAACACCATATATTTT.

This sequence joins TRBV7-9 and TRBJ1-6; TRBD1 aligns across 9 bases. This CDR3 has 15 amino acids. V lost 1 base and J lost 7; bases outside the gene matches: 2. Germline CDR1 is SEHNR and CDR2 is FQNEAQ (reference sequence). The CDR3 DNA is TGTGCCAGCAGCTTAGTGGGGACAGGGAATTCACCCCTCCACTTT. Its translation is CASSLVGTGNSPLHF.

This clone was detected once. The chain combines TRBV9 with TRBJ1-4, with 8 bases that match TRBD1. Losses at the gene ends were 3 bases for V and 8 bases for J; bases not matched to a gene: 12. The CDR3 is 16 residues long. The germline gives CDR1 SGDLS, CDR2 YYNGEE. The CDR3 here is CASSASQGAGGEKLFF. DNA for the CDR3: TGTGCCAGCAGCGCATCCCAGGGGGCCGGGGGGGAAAAACTGTTTTTT.

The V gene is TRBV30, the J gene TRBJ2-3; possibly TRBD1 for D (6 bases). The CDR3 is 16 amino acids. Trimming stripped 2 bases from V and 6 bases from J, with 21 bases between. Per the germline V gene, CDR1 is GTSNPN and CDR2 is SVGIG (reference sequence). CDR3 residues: CAWSTRDKGLLDTQYF. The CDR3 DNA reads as TGTGCCTGGAGTACCCGGGACAAGGGATTATTGGATACGCAGTATTTT.

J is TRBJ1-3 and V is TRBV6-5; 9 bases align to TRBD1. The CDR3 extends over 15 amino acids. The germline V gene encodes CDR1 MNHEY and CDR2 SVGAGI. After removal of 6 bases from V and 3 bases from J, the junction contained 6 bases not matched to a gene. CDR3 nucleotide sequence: TGTGCCAGCAGACTTGGGACAGGGAATGGAAACACCATATATTTT. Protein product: CASRLGTGNGNTIYF.

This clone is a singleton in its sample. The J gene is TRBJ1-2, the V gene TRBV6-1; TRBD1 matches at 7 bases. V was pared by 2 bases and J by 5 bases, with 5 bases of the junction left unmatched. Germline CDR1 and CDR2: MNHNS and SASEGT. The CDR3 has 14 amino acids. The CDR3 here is CASSETRTGYGYTF. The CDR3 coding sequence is TGTGCCAGCAGTGAAACAAGGACAGGATATGGCTACACCTTC.

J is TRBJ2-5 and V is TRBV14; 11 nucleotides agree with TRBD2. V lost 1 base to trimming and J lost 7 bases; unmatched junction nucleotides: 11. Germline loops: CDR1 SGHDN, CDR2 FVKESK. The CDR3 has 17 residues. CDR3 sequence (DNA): TGTGCCAGCAGCCAAGGGGGCCTAGCGGGGGGAAAGAGGACCCAGTACTTC. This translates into CASSQGGLAGGKRTQYF.

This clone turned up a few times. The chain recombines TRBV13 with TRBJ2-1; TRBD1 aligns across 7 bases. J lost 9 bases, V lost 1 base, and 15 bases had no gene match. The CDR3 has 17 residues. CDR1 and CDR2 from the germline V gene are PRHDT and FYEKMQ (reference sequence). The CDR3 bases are TGTGCCAGCAGCTTAGATGGGGGTAGGGGGCATGTCGGTGAGCAGTTCTTC. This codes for CASSLDGGRGHVGEQFF.

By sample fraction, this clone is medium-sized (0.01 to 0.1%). Written as DNA, the CDR3 is TGCGCCAGCAGCCAAGACGACAGCTACAATGAGCAGTTCTTC. Encoded protein: CASSQDDSYNEQFF. The chain uses TRBV4-3 and TRBJ2-1; D possibly corresponds to TRBD1 (5 bases). The germline V and J ends were trimmed by 0 bases and 3 bases, with 6 bases remaining between them. The germline gives CDR1 LGHNA, CDR2 YSLEER. CDR3 length equals 14 residues.

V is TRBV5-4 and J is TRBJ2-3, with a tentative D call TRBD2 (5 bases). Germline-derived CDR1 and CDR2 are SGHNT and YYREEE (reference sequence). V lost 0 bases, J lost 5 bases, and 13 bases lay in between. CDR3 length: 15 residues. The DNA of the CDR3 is TGTGCCAGCAGCTTGGTTCACATAGGGAGAGATACGCAGTATTTT. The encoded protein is CASSLVHIGRDTQYF.

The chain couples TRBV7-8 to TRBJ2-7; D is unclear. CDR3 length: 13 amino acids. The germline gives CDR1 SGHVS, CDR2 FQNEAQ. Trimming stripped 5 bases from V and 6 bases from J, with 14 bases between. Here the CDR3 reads CASSQEPGAEQYV. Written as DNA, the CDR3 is TGTGCCAGCAGCCAAGAGCCCGGAGCCGAGCAGTACGTC.

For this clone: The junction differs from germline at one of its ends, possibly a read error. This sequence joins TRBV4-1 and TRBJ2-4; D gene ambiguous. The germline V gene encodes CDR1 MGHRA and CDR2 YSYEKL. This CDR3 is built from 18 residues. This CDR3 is CASSQGLAEGVAKNIRYF. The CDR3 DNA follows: TGCGCCAGCAGCCAAGGACTCGCCGAAGGAGTAGCCAAAAACATTCGGTACTTC.

The CDR3 region is CASSPGGGYTF. CDR3 DNA sequence: TGCGCCAGCAGCCCCGGAGGTGGCTACACCTTC. This chain links TRBV5-1 with TRBJ1-2; no clear D. Germline V gene data show CDR1 as SGHRS and CDR2 as YFSETQ. This CDR3 is built from 11 residues. Trimming left V 4 bases short and J 7 bases short, with 8 bases between.

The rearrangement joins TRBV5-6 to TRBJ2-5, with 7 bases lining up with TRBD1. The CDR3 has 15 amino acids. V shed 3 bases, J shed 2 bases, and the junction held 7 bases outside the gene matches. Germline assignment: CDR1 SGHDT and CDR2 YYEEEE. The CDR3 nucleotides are TGTGCCAGCAGCTGGAGACAGGGCGGGCAAGAGACCCAGTACTTC. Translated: CASSWRQGGQETQYF. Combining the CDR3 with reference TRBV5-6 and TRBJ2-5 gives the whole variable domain DAGVTQSPTHLIKTRGQQVTLRCSPKSGHDTVSWYQQALGQGPQFIFQYYEEEERQRGNFPDRFSGHQFPNYSSELNVNALLLGDSALYLCASSWRQGGQETQYFGPGTRLLVL.

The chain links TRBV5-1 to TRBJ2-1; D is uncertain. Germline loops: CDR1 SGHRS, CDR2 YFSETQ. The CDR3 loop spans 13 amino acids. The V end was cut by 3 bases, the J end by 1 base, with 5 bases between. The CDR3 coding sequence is TGCGCCAGCAGCTCCCTTTCCTACAATGAGCAGTTCTTC. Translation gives CASSSLSYNEQFF. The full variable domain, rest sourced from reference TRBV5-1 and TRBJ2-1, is KAGVTQTPRYLIKTRGQQVTLSCSPISGHRSVSWYQQTPGQGLQFLFEYFSETQRNKGNFPGRFSGRQFSNSRSEMNVSTLELGDSALYLCASSSLSYNEQFFGPGTRLTVL.

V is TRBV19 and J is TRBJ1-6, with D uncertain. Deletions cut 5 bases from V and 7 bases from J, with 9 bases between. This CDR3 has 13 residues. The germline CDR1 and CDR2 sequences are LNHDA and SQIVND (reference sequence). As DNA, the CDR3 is TGTGCCAGTAGTGAGGTCATGAATTCACCCCTCCACTTT. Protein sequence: CASSEVMNSPLHF. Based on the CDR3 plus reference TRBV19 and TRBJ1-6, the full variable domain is DGGITQSPKYLFRKEGQNVTLSCEQNLNHDAMYWYRQDPGQGLRLIYYSQIVNDFQKGDIAEGYSVSREKKESFPLTVTSAQKNPTAFYLCASSEVMNSPLHFGNGTRLTVT.

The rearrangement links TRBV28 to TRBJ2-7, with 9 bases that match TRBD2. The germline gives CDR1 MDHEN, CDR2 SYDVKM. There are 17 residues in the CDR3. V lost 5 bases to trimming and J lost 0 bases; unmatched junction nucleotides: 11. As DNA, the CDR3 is TGTGCCAGCAGTCCCCTGCGACTAGCGGCTTACTCCTACGAGCAGTACTTC. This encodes CASSPLRLAAYSYEQYF.

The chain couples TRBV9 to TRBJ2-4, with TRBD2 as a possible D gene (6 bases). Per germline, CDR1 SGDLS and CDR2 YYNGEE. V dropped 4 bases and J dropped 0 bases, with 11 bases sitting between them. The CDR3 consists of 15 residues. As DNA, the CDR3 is TGTGCCAGCAGCCGAATGGGGGGAGCCAAAAACATTCAGTACTTC. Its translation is CASSRMGGAKNIQYF.